Detailed here is one T cell receptor (beta chain). Generated by immunoSEQ multiplex PCR, the TCRdb table keeps only in-frame clones and is missing some. This table holds fewer than 90,000 clones, 70% to 90% found once. Germline-derived CDR1 and CDR2 are MNHEY and SVGEGT. After removal of 3 bases from V and 7 bases from J, the junction contained 12 bases not matched to a gene. The length of the CDR3 is 16 residues. The sample belongs to a study of control samples from healthy donors and cancer patients. Sequencing was carried out using blood. J is TRBJ2-1 and V is TRBV6-2 or TRBV6-3; TRBD2 matches 7 bases. This sequence was found in a man aged 50 to 59 in good health. The CDR3 DNA sequence: TGTGCCAGCAGTTATATCGAGCGGGACCTGGGGAATGAGCAGTTCTTC. It is translated as CASSYIERDLGNEQFF.